This T cell receptor beta chain was sequenced during a study of cytomegalovirus exposure and HLA in healthy donors listed by TCRdb under 2017. At the level of the whole study: In an earlier analysis of 587 of the donors, 250 to 350 Gb of sequence data and 100 million or so unique TCR beta sequences from about 190 million T cells were reported. A later genetic analysis used genome-wide SNP genotypes for about 65% of the 666 donors, treating that subset as a discovery cohort. In addition to the first cohort of 666 subjects, a separate validation cohort of 120 different subjects was used. Roughly 300 gigabases of sequencing data and 70 million to 85 million unique TCR sequences were included in an early release covering about 600 HLA-typed donors. Among the 398 genotyped donors, roughly 80% belonged to the genetic ancestry cluster associated with self-reported Caucasian donors. Class I and class II HLA loci were covered by the typing at four-digit resolution. Because of strong linkage in the cohort, 4 to 6 DR-DQ haplotypes were treated as single units for association and clustering. In the later analysis, no new phenotypic data were used to find candidate immune exposures; instead, reliance was placed on TCR beta sequences and their occurrence across donors. Donor age, sex, ethnicity and CMV serostatus were compiled alongside the repertoire data. All discovery cohort repertoires had been generated on a single sequencing platform. To predict cytomegalovirus infection status, the study combined high-throughput TCR immunosequencing, statistical association of individual TCRs with disease status, and machine learning. Using immunosequencing, the study profiled T cell repertoires from 666 subjects and related those repertoires to cytomegalovirus serostatus. A later analysis re-analyzed previously published TCR beta repertoires from roughly 690 donors and added high-resolution HLA genotyping to study TCR occurrence patterns. Across 300 to 400 genotyped donors of the cohort, an average of about 240,000 unique TCR beta nucleotide sequences per donor were sequenced, and around 20% of those sequences were non-productive. The study aimed to test whether signatures of past pathogen exposure could be identified by cataloging public T cell receptors. The number of typed donors differed by locus: about 629-640 for A, B, C, DRB1 and DQB1; 522 for DQA1; 606 for DPA1; and about 470 for DPB1. An earlier analysis of approximately 630 of the donors applied high-throughput TCR beta sequencing to assess whether each TCR beta V gene segment acted as functional or pseudogenic.

Comment on this clone: No cognate antigen has been identified for it. No much larger clonotype is one base removed from it; base qualities were not supplied.

What the work shows at the level of the full study, not this receptor alone: In an earlier analysis of 500 to 650 of the donors, most TCR beta V segments appeared in productive rearrangements about 90% or about 30% of the time, broadly matching IMGT annotations. A few of the identified cytomegalovirus-associated TCR beta chains were confirmed in vitro to be specific for cytomegalovirus antigens. The cohort was sequenced for TCR beta chains only, and without alpha or paired-chain data the features that could be detected were limited. The earlier analysis of some 560 of the donors excluded 15 to 20 rarely observed V segments, including chromosome 9 orphons, because counts were too low. In a later analysis, the rate of TCR association differed among HLA loci, with DRB1 alleles having the most associated TCRs and HLA-C alleles having the fewest. A later analysis found that HLA-associated TCR beta chains were more clonally expanded and had lower generation probabilities than equally common non-associated chains. Most CMV-associated TCR beta chains appeared to be HLA-restricted in a later analysis, and the HLA associations seemed to be driven largely by CMV exposure. A later genetic analysis associated a missense DCLRE1C variant with V-gene and J-gene trimming of TCR beta chains, and an independent cohort replicated the association. The study gave a list of 150 to 200 TCR beta chains associated with cytomegalovirus. The classifier was reported to diagnose cytomegalovirus status with high specificity and sensitivity in both the original cohort and the validation cohort. A group of highly shared sequence variants was considered likely to be a technical artifact of the sequencing pipeline. According to the authors, the approach could potentially be generalized to other disease states and immunological phenotypes. While some public TCRs were present in many individuals, most TCR sequences turned up only very rarely across donors. A further reported finding was that TCR beta sequences accurately predicted the HLA-A and HLA-B alleles for most subjects in the first cohort. The only immune exposure information available for the cohort was CMV serostatus. A later analysis associated 15,000 to 20,000 TCR beta sequences with specific HLA alleles at a false discovery rate of 0.05. Presence/absence analyses assumed roughly uniform sequencing depth across donors, an assumption that may not hold. Because some donors lacked HLA typing at each locus, the association tests relied only on the typed subset. Several of the top co-occurrence clusters appeared to be linked to parvovirus B19, influenza, CMV and Epstein-Barr virus, according to a later analysis. Correlated functional status among segregating V segments might be attributable to linkage disequilibrium, but an unknown experimental factor could not be ruled out. Strong co-occurrence of HLA alleles, especially DR and DQ, made assigning TCR associations to individual alleles difficult. According to a later genetic analysis, donors in an Asian-associated ancestry cluster had fewer N-insertions in productive TCRs than the approximately 650-donor mean.

The cohort comprised 710 or so healthy bone marrow donors. All cohort members were sampled while nominally healthy, although unrecorded immune exposures were likely present. The donor was CMV seropositive and belonged to the group of 250 to 300 seropositive cohort members. A peripheral blood sample was collected from each donor, and TCR beta sequencing was performed on peripheral blood mononuclear cells. Genomic DNA extraction from the blood cell samples was performed with the Qiagen DNeasy Blood Extraction Kit. Library preparation used the immunoSEQ multiplex PCR assay. The multiplex PCR relied on a mix of 60 forward primers for TCR Vbeta segments and 13 reverse primers for TCR Jbeta segments. The CDR3 region of rearranged TCR beta genes was amplified from genomic DNA by a multiplex PCR assay. On the Illumina HiSeq System, the amplified TCR beta libraries were sequenced as 87-base-pair reads. As for how the authors treated the data: A later analysis tallied around 80 million unique TCR beta chains across the 550 to 850 repertoires, and some 10 million of those chains were shared by two or more donors. A nearest-neighbor algorithm error-corrected the raw reads and collapsed the reads into unique sequences, merging closely related sequences to remove PCR and sequencing errors. To assign V, D and J gene segments, CDR3 sequences were aligned to IMGT reference sequences. For a sequence to be retained, at least a six-nucleotide match to both a V gene segment and a J gene segment was required. Rearrangements were classified as productive when the CDR3 lacked stop codons and remained in frame with V and J, and all other rearrangements were classified as non-productive. Following IMGT convention, CDR3 was defined as the stretch from the second conserved V-encoded cysteine up to the conserved J-encoded phenylalanine. In an earlier analysis of around 600 of the donors, sequences lacking an unambiguous match to a single V gene segment were excluded. An earlier analysis of about 590 of the donors classified V segments as functional when productive rearrangements were above 56.7% and as segregating when the standard deviation between donors was above 5%. A statistical classification framework was built to diagnose cytomegalovirus status from the catalog of TCR beta chain sequences. A later analysis assigned V and J genes by comparing TCR nucleotide sequences with IMGT/GENE-DB human TR gene sequences. In a later analysis, CDR3 sequences and most-parsimonious VDJ recombination scenarios were assigned using the TCRdist pipeline. In a later analysis, each TCR beta chain was defined by its CDR3 amino acid sequence together with its V-gene family, and reads lacking a unique V-gene family were excluded. To address suspected cross-contamination and a sequencing artifact, a later analysis removed 592 highly shared, low-generation-probability nucleotide sequences. In a later analysis, a clonal expansion index for each public chain was calculated from normalized within-repertoire ranks of inferred template counts. In a later analysis, generation probabilities were computed with a VDJ recombination model fitted to out-of-frame rearrangements, and the resulting probabilities were checked against IGoR. In a later analysis, TCR-TCR, TCR-HLA and TCR-CMV co-occurrence was scored with hypergeometric tests, and a repertoire-size bias correction was applied to TCR pairs. False discovery rates were estimated in a later analysis by permuting HLA or CMV assignments 20 times. In a later analysis, co-occurring TCRs were grouped using DBSCAN, with TCRdist sequence similarity added in when clustering inside HLA-allele-positive subsets. Co-occurrence clustering excluded repertoires with fewer than 30,000 or more than 120,000 public chains, plus five with anomalous nucleotide sharing. TCRdb took over this immuneACCESS table, retaining in-frame rearrangements with V and J assigned. Such tables are incomplete; in checked studies, under half of the missing clones stem from an unresolved V gene, and the remainder is unexplained. The V and J calls and clone size are taken from that table; D and trimming were inferred from the DNA. This sample lists about 160,000 clones; about 65% were detected once. The ten largest clones take up roughly 6.6% of the sample.

This clonotype originated in a middle-aged man in good health and CMV-seropositive. Sequences were obtained from PBMCs.

The CDR3 protein is CASSLRPGGPRTDTQYF. The DNA sequence reads TGTGCCAGCAGCTTAAGGCCCGGGGGGCCCCGCACAGATACGCAGTATTTT. The sequence is built from TRBV7-3 and TRBJ2-3; tentative D gene TRBD2, with 7 bases matching. Relative to germline, V is 1 base shorter and J is 1 base shorter, with 15 bases between their ends. CDR1 SGHTA and CDR2 FQGTGA are derived from the germline V gene. The CDR3 sequence holds 17 residues, the cysteine and phenylalanine included. The retained sequence is limited to the CDR3, 51 bases, with the frame set at the first base. The full variable domain, with segments outside the CDR3 supplied by the reference TRBV7-3 and TRBJ2-3 proteins, appears as GAGVSQTPSNKVTEKGKYVELRCDPISGHTALYWYRQSLGQGPEFLIYFQGTGAADDSGLPNDRFFAVRPEGSVSTLKIQRTERGDSAVYLCASSLRPGGPRTDTQYFGPGTRLTVL.